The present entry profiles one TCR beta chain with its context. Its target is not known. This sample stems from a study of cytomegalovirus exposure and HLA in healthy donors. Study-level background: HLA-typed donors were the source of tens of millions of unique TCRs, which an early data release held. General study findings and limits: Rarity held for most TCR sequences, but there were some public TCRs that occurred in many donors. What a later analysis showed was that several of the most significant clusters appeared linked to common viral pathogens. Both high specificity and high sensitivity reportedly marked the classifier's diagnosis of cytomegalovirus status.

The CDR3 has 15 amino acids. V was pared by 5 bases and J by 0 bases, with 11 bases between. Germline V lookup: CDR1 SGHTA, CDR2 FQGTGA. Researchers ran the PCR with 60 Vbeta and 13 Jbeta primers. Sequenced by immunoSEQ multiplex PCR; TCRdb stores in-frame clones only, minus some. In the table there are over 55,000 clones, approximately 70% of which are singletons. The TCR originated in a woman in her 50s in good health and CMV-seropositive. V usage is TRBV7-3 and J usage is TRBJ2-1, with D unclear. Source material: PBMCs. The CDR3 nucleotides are TGTGCCAGCAGCCGACTGCTGAGCTCCTACAATGAGCAGTTCTTC. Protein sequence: CASSRLLSSYNEQFF.